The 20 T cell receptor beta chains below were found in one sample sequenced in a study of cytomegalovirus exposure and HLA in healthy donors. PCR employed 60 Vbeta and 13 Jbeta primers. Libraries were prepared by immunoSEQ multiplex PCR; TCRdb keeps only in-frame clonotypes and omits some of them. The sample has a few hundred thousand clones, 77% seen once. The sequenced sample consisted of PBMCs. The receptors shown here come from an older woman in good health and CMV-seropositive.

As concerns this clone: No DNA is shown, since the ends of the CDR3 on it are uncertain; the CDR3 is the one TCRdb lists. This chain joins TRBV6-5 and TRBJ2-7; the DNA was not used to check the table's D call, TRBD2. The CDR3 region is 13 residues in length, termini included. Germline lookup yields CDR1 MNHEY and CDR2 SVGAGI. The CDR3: CASSTSRRGEQYF.

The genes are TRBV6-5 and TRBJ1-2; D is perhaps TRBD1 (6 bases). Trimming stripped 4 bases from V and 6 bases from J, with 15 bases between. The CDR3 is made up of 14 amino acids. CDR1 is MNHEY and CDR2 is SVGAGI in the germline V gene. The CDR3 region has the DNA TGTGCCAGCAGTTCCCCTACAGGGACGCATGGCTACACCTTC. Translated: CASSSPTGTHGYTF.

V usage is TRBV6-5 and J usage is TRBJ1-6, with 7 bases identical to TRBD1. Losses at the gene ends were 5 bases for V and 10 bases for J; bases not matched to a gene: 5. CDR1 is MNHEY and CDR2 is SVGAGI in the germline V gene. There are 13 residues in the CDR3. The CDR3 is CASSATGSSPLHF. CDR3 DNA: TGTGCCAGCAGTGCGACAGGGAGCTCACCCCTCCACTTT.

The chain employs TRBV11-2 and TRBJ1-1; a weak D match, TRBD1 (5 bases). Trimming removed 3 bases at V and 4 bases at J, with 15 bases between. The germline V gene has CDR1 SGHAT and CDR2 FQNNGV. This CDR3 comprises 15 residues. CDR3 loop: CASSFTGLGSTEAFF. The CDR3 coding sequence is TGTGCCAGCAGCTTTACGGGACTTGGGAGCACTGAAGCTTTCTTT.

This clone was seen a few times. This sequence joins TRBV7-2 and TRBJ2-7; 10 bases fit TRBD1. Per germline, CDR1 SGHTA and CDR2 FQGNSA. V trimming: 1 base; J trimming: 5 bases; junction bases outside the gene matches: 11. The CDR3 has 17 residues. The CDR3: CASSLVPPGQGTNEQYF. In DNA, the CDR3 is TGTGCCAGCAGCTTAGTTCCCCCGGGACAGGGGACCAACGAGCAGTACTTC.

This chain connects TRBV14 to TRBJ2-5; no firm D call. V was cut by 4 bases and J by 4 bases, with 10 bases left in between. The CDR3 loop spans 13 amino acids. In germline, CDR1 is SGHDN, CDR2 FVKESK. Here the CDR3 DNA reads TGTGCCAGCAGCCCGAGATTTCGAGAGACCCAGTACTTC. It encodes CASSPRFRETQYF. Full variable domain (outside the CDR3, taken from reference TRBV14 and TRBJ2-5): EAGVTQFPSHSVIEKGQTVTLRCDPISGHDNLYWYRRVMGKEIKFLLHFVKESKQDESGMPNNRFLAERTGGTYSTLKVQPAELEDSGVYFCASSPRFRETQYFGPGTRLLVL.

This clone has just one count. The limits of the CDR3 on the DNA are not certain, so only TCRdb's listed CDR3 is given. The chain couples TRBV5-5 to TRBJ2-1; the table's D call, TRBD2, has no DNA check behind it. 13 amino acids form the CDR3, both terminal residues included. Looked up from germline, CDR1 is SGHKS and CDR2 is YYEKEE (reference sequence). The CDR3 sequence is CASSLWGGGAFLF.

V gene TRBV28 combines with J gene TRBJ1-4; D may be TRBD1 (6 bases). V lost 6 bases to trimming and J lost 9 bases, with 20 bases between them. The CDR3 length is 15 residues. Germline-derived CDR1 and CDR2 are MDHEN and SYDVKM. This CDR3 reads CASSLRQDRMKKLFF. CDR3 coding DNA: TGTGCCAGCAGCTTAAGACAGGACCGTATGAAAAAACTGTTTTTT.

CDR3 region: CASSPRGQRGTEAFF. The CDR3 DNA follows: TGTGCCAGCAGCCCGCGTGGACAGCGGGGGACTGAAGCTTTCTTT. This sequence joins TRBV7-6 and TRBJ1-1, with D possibly TRBD1 on 6 matching bases. The CDR3 covers 15 residues. Germline-derived CDR1 and CDR2 are SGHVS and FNYEAQ. V was clipped by 5 bases and J by 5 bases, with 18 bases between them.

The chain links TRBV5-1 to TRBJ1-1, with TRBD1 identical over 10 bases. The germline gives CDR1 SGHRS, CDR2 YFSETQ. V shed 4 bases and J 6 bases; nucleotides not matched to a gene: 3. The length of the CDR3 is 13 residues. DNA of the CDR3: TGCGCCAGCAGCCTTGGACAGGGGGCTGAAGCTTTCTTT. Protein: CASSLGQGAEAFF.

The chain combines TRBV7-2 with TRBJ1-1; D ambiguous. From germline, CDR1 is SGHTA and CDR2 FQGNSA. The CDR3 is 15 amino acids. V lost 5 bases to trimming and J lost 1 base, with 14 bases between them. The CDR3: CASSPSLASNTEAFF. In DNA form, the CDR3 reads TGTGCCAGCAGCCCTAGCCTGGCTTCGAACACTGAAGCTTTCTTT.

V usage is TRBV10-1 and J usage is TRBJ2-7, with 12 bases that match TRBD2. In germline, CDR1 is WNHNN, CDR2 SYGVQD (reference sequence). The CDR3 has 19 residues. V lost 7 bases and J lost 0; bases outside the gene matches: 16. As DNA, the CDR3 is TGCGCCAGCACCTTTCGGACTAGCGGGATCGTGTTTAGCTCCTACGAGCAGTACTTC. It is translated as CASTFRTSGIVFSSYEQYF.

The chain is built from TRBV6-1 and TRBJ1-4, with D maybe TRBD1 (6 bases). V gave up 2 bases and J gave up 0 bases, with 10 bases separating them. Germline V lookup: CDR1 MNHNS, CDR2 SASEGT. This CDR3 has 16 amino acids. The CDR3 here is CASSERAGATNEKLFF. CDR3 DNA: TGTGCCAGCAGTGAAAGGGCAGGGGCAACTAATGAAAAACTGTTTTTT.

The CDR3 DNA sequence: TGTGCCAGTAGTATAGGTTATAGCGGGAGCTCCTACAATGAGCAGTTCTTC. It translates to CASSIGYSGSSYNEQFF. V is TRBV19 and J is TRBJ2-1, with 9 bases aligning to TRBD2. CDR1 and CDR2 (germline): LNHDA, SQIVND (reference sequence). J gave up 0 bases and V 1 base, and 4 bases lay outside the gene matches. The CDR3 sequence is 17 residues long.

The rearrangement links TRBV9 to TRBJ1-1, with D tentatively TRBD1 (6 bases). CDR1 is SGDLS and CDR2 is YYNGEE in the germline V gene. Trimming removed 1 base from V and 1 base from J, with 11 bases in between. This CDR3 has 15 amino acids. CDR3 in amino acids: CASSVLTGANTEAFF. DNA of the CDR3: TGTGCCAGCAGCGTATTGACAGGAGCGAACACTGAAGCTTTCTTT.

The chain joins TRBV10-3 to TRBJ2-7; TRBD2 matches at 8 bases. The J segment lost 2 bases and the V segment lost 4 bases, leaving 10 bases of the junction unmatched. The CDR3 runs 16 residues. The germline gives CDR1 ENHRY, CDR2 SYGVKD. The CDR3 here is CAISASGGRLAYEQYF. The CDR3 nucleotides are TGTGCCATCAGTGCCTCGGGGGGGCGGCTCGCCTACGAGCAGTACTTC.

CDR3 amino acids: CASSEARGGQTEAFF. The CDR3 coding sequence is TGTGCCAGCAGTGAAGCTCGAGGGGGCCAGACTGAAGCTTTCTTT. The chain carries TRBV2 and TRBJ1-1; 7 positions agree with TRBD1. With 0 bases clipped from V and 5 bases from J, the junction kept 6 bases outside the gene matches. Germline CDR1 and CDR2: SNHLY and FYNNEI. The CDR3 is 15 amino acids.

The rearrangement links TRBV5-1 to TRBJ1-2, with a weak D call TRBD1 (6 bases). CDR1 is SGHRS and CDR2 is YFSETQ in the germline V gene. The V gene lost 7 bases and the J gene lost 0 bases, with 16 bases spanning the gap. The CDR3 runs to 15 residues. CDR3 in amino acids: CASLGTPGANYGYTF. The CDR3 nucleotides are TGCGCCAGCTTAGGGACACCCGGAGCTAACTATGGCTACACCTTC. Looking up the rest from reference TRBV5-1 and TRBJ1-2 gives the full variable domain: KAGVTQTPRYLIKTRGQQVTLSCSPISGHRSVSWYQQTPGQGLQFLFEYFSETQRNKGNFPGRFSGRQFSNSRSEMNVSTLELGDSALYLCASLGTPGANYGYTFGSGTRLTVV.

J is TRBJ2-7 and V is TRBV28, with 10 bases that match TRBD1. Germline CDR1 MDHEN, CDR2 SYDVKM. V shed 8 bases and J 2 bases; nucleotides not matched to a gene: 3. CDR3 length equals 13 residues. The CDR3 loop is CASHGTGAYEQYF. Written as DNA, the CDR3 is TGTGCCAGCCACGGGACAGGGGCCTACGAGCAGTACTTC.

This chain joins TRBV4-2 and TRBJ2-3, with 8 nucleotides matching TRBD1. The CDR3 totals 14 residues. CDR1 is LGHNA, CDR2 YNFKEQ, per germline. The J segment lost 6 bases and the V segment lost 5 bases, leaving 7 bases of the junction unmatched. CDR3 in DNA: TGTGCCAGCAGCTCGAGGACAGGGTGGGATACGCAGTATTTT. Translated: CASSSRTGWDTQYF.